This TCR beta chain was sequenced for a study of blood T cell repertoires in COVID-19. Study information: The study drew acute and convalescent COVID-19 samples from the United States, Italy and Spain. Sample material is recorded as cDNA or gDNA derived from T cells, B-cell-depleted T cells, or PBMCs.

This clone was counted only a few times. Authors' analysis steps: How many nucleated cells were present was estimated from reference gene primer amplification. Assay used: immunoSEQ multiplex PCR; TCRdb lists only in-frame clones, some missing. The D gene and trimming were derived from the DNA, and the V and J assignments and clone size from that table. The table shows fewer than 200,000 clones, with about 75% occurring only once. The source is a woman in her seventies with acute or convalescent COVID-19. The sequenced sample was peripheral blood.

The CDR3: CASSNSGNTEAFF. CDR3 coding DNA: TGTGCCAGCAGCAACAGCGGGAACACTGAAGCTTTCTTT. The chain recombines TRBV11-2 with TRBJ1-1; D uncertain. The V end lost 5 bases, the J end lost 1 base, and 8 bases lay between the germline ends. In germline, CDR1 is SGHAT, CDR2 FQNNGV. This CDR3 has 13 residues.